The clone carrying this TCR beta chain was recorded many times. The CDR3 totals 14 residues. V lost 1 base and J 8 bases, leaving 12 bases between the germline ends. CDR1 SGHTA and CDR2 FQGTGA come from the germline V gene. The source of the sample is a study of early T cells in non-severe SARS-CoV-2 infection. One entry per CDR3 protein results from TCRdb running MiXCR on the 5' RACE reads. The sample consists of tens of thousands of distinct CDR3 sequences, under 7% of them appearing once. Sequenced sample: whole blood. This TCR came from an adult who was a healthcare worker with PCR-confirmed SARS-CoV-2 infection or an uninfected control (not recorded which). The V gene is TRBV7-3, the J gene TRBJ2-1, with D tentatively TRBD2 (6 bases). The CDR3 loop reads CASSLMRGSHEQFF. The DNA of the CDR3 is TGTGCCAGCAGCTTAATGCGGGGCTCACATGAGCAGTTCTTC.